This section outlines one T cell receptor (beta chain) sequence together with its context. Antigen unknown. This CDR3 has 16 residues. Germline trimming cut 2 bases from V and 0 bases from J; bases unmatched to any gene: 2. The V gene's germline CDR1 is MNHEY and CDR2 SMNVEV (reference sequence). This sample is part of a study of OX40 agonist ivuxolimab in advanced cancers. The overall study: The patients' treatment was ivuxolimab, an agonistic anti-OX40 (CD134) antibody. Patients assigned to dose escalation were diagnosed with hepatocellular carcinoma, melanoma, renal cell or head and neck cancer. Whole-study results and caveats: Clonal expansion among partial responders at 0.1-3.0 mg/kg ranked near the lowest.

Measured with immunoSEQ multiplex PCR; TCRdb has only the in-frame clones, and not every one. The sample holds about 51,000 clones, approximately 80% seen once. The chain has TRBV27 and TRBJ2-2, with TRBD1 identical over 8 bases. Material: CD4+ or CD8+ T cells sorted from blood, obtained in a trial of the OX40 agonist ivuxolimab. The source of this sequence is an adult with an advanced solid tumor such as melanoma, head and neck, liver or kidney cancer. The CDR3 region has the DNA TGTGCCAGCAGTTTACCGGGACAGGCGAACACCGGGGAGCTGTTTTTT. It is translated as CASSLPGQANTGELFF.